This section outlines one T cell receptor (beta chain) sequence together with its context. V gave up 3 bases and J gave up 4 bases, with 13 bases separating them. From germline, CDR1 is SGHDN and CDR2 FVKESK. CDR3 length: 15 residues. As handled by the study authors: Nucleated cell counts were estimated from reference gene primer amplification. Profiled with immunoSEQ multiplex PCR; TCRdb holds only in-frame clones, not every one. V, J and clone size reflect that table, while D and trimming were determined from the DNA. This table holds about half a million clones, approximately 85% found once. This record comes from a study of blood T cell repertoires in COVID-19. Study-wide context: Some COVID-19 samples were acute and others convalescent; all came from the United States, Italy and Spain. Sample material is recorded as cDNA or gDNA derived from T cells, B-cell-depleted T cells, or PBMCs.

The chain has TRBV14 and TRBJ2-1, with D possibly matching TRBD2 (6 bases). Material for sequencing was peripheral blood. The TCR was taken from a human donor in a cohort sampled during active COVID-19. Here the CDR3 DNA reads TGTGCCAGCAGCCAGATGGGACGGGAGTACAATGAGCAGTTCTTC. Translating gives CASSQMGREYNEQFF.